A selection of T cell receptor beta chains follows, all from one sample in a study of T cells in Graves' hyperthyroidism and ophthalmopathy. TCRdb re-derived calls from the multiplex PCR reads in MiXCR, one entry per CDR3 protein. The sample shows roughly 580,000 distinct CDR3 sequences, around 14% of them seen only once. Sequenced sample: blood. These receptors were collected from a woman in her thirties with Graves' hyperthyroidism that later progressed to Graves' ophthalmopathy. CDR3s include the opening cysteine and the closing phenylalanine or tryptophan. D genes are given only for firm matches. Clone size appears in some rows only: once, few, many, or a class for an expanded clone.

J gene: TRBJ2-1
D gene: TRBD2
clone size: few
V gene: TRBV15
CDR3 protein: CATSRELAGGYNEQFF
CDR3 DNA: TGTGCCACCAGCAGAGAACTAGCGGGAGGCTACAATGAGCAGTTCTTC

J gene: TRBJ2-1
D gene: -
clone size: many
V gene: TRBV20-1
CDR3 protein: CSARVPQNEQFF
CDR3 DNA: TGCAGTGCTAGAGTCCCCCAGAATGAGCAGTTCTTC

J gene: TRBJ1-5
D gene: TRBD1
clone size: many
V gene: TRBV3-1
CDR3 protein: CASSHGPGQGDTRNQPQHF
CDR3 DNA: TGTGCCAGCAGCCACGGACCGGGACAGGGGGATACTCGGAATCAGCCCCAGCATTTT

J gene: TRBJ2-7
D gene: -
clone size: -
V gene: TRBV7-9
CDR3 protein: CASSLDSQTYEQYF
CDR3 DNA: TGTGCCAGCAGCTTAGACTCTCAAACCTACGAGCAGTACTTC

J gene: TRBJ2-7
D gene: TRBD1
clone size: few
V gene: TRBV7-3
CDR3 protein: CASWHGTGPAYEQYF
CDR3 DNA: TGTGCCAGCTGGCATGGGACAGGGCCCGCCTACGAGCAGTACTTC

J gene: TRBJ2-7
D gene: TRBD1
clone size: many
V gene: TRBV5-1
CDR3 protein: CASSLDGTGSYSGYEQYF
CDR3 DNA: TGCGCCAGCAGCTTGGACGGGACAGGGTCTTACTCCGGCTACGAGCAGTACTTC

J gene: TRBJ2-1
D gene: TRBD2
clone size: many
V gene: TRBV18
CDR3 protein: CASSPPGLAGTEQFF
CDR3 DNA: TGTGCCAGCTCACCACCGGGGCTAGCGGGGACTGAGCAGTTCTTC

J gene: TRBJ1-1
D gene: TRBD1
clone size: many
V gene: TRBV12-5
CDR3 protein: CASGLPGQGTEAFF
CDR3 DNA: TGTGCTAGTGGTTTGCCCGGACAGGGCACTGAAGCTTTCTTT

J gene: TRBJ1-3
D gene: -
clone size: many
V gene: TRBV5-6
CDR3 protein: CASSLRRISGNTIYF
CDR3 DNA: TGTGCCAGCAGCCTCAGAAGGATCTCTGGAAACACCATATATTTT

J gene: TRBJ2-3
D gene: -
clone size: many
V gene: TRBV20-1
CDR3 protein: CSAGIYSTDTQYF
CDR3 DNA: TGCAGTGCCGGGATCTATAGCACAGATACGCAGTATTTT

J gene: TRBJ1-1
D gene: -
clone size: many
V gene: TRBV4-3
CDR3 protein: CASSQEFGSRTEAFF
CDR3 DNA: TGCGCCAGCAGCCAGGAATTCGGGAGTCGGACTGAAGCTTTCTTT

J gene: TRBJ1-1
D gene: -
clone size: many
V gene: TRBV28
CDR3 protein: CGLRPLGVAEAFF
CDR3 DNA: TGTGGGTTACGACCCCTCGGGGTAGCGGAAGCTTTCTTT

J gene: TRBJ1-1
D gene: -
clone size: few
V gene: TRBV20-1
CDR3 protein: CSARDTQLTEAFF
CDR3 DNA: TGCAGTGCTAGAGATACGCAATTGACTGAAGCTTTCTTT

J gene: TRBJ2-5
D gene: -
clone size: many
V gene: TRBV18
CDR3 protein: CASSKGLETQYF
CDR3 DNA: TGTGCCAGCTCCAAAGGGTTGGAGACCCAGTACTTC

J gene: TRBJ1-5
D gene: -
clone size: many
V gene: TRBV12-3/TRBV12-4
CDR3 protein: CASRETGGGNQPQHF
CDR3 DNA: TGTGCCAGCAGAGAGACAGGTGGCGGCAATCAGCCCCAGCATTTT

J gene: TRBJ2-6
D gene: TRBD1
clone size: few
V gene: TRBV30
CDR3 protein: CAWIRMRQGAARANVLTF
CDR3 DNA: TGTGCCTGGATTCGGATGAGACAGGGGGCGGCAAGGGCCAACGTCCTGACTTTC

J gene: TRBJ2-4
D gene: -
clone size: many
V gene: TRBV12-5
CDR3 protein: CASGETTVAKNIQYF
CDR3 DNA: TGTGCTAGTGGTGAGACGACCGTAGCCAAAAACATTCAGTACTTC

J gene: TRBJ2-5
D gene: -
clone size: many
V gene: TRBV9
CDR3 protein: CASSPNTGVQETQYF
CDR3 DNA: TGTGCCAGCAGCCCTAACACGGGGGTTCAAGAGACCCAGTACTTC

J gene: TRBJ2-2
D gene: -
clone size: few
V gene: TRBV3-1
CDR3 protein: CASSVEATGELFF
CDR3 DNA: TGTGCCAGCAGCGTCGAGGCCACCGGGGAGCTGTTTTTT

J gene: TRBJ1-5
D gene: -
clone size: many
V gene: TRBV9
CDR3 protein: CASSVDGNSNQPQHF
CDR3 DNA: TGTGCCAGCAGCGTCGACGGCAATAGCAATCAGCCCCAGCATTTT

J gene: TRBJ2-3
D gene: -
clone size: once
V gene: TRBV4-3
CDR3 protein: CASSQDLYRWGTDTQYF
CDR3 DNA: TGCGCCAGCAGCCAAGATCTGTACCGGTGGGGCACAGATACGCAGTATTTT

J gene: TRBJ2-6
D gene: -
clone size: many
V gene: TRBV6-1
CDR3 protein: CASSSYMTGRSGANVLTF
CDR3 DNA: TGTGCCAGCAGTTCATATATGACAGGGAGGTCTGGGGCCAACGTCCTGACTTTC

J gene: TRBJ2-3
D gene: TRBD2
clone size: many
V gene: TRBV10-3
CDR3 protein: CAISERGGRSTDTQYF
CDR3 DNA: TGTGCCATCAGTGAGAGGGGCGGGAGGAGCACAGATACGCAGTATTTT

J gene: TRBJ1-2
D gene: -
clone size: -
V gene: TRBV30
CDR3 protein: CAWSSYRQARFYGYTF
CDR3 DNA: TGTGCCTGGAGTTCTTACCGACAGGCCCGATTCTATGGCTACACCTTC

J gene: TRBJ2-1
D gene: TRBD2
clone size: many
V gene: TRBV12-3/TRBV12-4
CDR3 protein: CASSLIPPGTSGRSNEQFF
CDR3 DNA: TGTGCCAGCAGTTTAATCCCGCCCGGGACTAGCGGGAGATCCAATGAGCAGTTCTTC

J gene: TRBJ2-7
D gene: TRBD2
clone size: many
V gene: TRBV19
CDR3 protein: CASRSGSSYEQYF
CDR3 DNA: TGTGCCAGTAGAAGCGGGAGTTCCTACGAGCAGTACTTC

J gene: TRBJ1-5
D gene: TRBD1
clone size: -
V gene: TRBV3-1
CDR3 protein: CASSQSTGCNQPQHF
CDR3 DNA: TGTGCCAGCAGCCAATCGACAGGGTGTAATCAGCCCCAGCATTTT

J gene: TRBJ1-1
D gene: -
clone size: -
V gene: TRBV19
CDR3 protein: CASSIKGGVTEAFF
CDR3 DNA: TGTGCCAGTAGTATAAAGGGAGGGGTTACCGAAGCTTTCTTT

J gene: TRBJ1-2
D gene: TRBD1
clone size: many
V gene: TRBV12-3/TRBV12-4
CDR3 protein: CASGDRDYGYTF
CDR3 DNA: TGTGCCAGCGGGGACAGGGACTATGGCTACACCTTC

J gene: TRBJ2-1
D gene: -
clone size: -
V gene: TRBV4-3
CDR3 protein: CASSQVVSGQSNEQFF
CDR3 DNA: TGCGCCAGCAGCCAAGTGGTCAGCGGCCAGAGCAATGAGCAGTTCTTC

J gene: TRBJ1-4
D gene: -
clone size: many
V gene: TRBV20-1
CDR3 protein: CSAKNRANEKLFF
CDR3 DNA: TGCAGTGCTAAAAATAGGGCTAATGAAAAACTGTTTTTT

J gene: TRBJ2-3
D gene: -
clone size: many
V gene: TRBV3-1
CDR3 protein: CASSQDFLDTQYF
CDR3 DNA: TGTGCCAGCAGCCAAGATTTTTTGGATACGCAGTATTTT

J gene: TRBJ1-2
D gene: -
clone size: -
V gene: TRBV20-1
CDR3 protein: CSARKEVRGYTF
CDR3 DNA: TGCAGTGCTAGAAAGGAAGTGAGGGGCTACACCTTC

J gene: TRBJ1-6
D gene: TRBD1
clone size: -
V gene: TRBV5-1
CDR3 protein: CASSKGQGAQNSPLHF
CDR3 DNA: TGCGCCAGCAGCAAAGGACAGGGGGCGCAGAATTCACCCCTCCACTTT

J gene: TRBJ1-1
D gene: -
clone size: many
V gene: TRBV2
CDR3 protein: CVSRWTEAFF
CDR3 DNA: TGTGTCTCTCGTTGGACTGAAGCTTTCTTT

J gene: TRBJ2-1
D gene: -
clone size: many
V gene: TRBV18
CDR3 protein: CASSPMTSYNEQFF
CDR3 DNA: TGTGCCAGCTCACCGATGACTAGCTACAATGAGCAGTTCTTC

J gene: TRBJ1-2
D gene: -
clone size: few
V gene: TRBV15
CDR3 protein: CATSRAGTGSAYGYTF
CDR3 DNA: TGTGCCACCAGCAGAGCAGGAACAGGTTCGGCCTATGGCTACACCTTC

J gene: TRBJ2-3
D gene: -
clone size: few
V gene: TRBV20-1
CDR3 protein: CSAPDRSHTDTQYF
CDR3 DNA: TGCAGTGCCCCGGACAGATCCCACACAGATACGCAGTATTTT

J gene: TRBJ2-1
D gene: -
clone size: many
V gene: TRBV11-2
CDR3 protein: CASSLVQYNEQFF
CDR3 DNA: TGTGCCAGCAGCTTAGTTCAGTACAATGAGCAGTTCTTC

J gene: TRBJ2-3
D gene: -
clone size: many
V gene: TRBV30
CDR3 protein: CAWSPSGSTDTQYF
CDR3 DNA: TGTGCCTGGAGTCCGAGCGGCAGCACAGATACGCAGTATTTT

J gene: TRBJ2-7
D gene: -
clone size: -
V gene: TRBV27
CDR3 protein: CASSFTPAGGQYF
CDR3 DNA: TGTGCCAGCAGCTTCACACCAGCGGGCGGGCAGTACTTC

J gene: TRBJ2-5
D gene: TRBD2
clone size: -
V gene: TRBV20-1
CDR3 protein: CSARVSGREETQYF
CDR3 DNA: TGCAGTGCTAGGGTTAGCGGGAGGGAAGAGACCCAGTACTTC

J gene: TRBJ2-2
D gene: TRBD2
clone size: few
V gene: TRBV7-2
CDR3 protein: CASSFWREVTGELFF
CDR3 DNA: TGTGCCAGCAGCTTCTGGCGGGAGGTCACCGGGGAGCTGTTTTTT

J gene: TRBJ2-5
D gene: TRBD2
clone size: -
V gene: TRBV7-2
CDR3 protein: CASSRLGSGGSKETQYF
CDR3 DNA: TGTGCCAGCAGCCGACTGGGTAGCGGGGGGTCAAAAGAGACCCAGTACTTC

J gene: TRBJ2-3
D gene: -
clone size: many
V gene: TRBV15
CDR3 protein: CATSRTDTQYF
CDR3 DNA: TGTGCCACCAGCCGAACAGATACGCAGTATTTT

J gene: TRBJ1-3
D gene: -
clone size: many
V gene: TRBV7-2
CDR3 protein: CASSLTRVPGNTIYF
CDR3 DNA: TGTGCCAGCAGCTTAACCAGGGTGCCTGGAAACACCATATATTTT

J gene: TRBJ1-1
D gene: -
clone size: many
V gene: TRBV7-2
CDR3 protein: CASSSALLSNTEAFF
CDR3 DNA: TGTGCCAGCAGCTCCGCACTCCTGTCCAACACTGAAGCTTTCTTT

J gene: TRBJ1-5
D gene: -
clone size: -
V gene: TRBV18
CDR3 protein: CASSGMGTVENQPQHF
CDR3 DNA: TGTGCCAGCTCTGGGATGGGGACGGTGGAAAATCAGCCCCAGCATTTT

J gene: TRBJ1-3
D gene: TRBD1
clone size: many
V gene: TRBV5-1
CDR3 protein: CASSDTGQGSSGTIYF
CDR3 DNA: TGCGCCAGCAGCGATACCGGACAGGGGAGTTCGGGCACCATATATTTT

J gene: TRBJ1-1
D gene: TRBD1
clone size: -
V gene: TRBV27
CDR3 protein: CASSFSGTGATEAFF
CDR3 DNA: TGTGCCAGCAGTTTCTCCGGGACAGGGGCCACTGAAGCTTTCTTT

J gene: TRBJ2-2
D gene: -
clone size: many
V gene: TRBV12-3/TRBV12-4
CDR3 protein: CASSPMDRRAGELFF
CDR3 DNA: TGTGCCAGCAGTCCAATGGACAGGAGGGCCGGGGAGCTGTTTTTT

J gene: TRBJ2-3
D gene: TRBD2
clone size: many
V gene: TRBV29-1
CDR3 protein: CSVEGLADTDTQYF
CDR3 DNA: TGCAGCGTTGAGGGACTAGCGGACACAGATACGCAGTATTTT

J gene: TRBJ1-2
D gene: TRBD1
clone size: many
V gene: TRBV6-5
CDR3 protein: CASSYSVRQGVGYGYTF
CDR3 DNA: TGTGCCAGCAGTTACTCGGTACGACAGGGAGTTGGCTATGGCTACACCTTC